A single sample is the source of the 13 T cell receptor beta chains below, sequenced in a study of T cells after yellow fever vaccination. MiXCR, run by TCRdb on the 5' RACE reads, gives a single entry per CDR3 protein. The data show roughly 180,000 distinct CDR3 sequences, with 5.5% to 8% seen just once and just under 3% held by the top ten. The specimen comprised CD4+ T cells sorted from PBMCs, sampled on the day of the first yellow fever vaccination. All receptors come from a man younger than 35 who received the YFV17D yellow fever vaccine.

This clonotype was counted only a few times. The CDR3, as DNA: TGTGCCAGTAGTATTTGGGGAATCGGGGACACCGGGGAGCTGTTTTTT. Translation gives CASSIWGIGDTGELFF. The chain has TRBV19 and TRBJ2-2; perhaps TRBD2 as D (5 bases). The CDR3 runs 16 residues. Germline V lookup: CDR1 LNHDA, CDR2 SQIVND (reference sequence). Between the trimmed V and J ends, which lost 3 bases and 3 bases, there was a span of 14 bases.

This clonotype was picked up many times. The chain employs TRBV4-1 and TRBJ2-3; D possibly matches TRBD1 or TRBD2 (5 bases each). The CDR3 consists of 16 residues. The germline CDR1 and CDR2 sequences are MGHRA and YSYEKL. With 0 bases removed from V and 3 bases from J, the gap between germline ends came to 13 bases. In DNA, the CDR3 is TGCGCCAGCAGCCAAGATCGGGGACGGGCTACAGATACGCAGTATTTT. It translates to CASSQDRGRATDTQYF.

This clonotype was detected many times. The chain's CDR3 is CSARVGGETQYF. CDR3 DNA sequence: TGCAGTGCTAGAGTGGGGGGAGAGACCCAGTACTTC. The chain recombines TRBV20-1 with TRBJ2-5, with D possibly being TRBD2 (6 bases). The germline V and J ends were trimmed by 1 base and 4 bases, with 7 bases remaining between them. The V gene's germline CDR1 is DFQATT and CDR2 SNEGSKA (reference sequence). The CDR3 has 12 residues.

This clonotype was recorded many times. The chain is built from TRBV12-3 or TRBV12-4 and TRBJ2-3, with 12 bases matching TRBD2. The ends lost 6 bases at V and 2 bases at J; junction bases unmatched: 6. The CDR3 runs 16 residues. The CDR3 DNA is TGTGCCAGCAGCCGCCTAGCGGGGGGGTCCACAGATACGCAGTATTTT. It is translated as CASSRLAGGSTDTQYF.

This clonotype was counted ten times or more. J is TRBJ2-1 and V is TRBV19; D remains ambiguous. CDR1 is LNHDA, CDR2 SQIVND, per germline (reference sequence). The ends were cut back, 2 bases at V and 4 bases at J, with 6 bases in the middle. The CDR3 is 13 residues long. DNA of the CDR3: TGTGCCAGTAGTATATGGCGTTACAATGAGCAGTTCTTC. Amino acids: CASSIWRYNEQFF.

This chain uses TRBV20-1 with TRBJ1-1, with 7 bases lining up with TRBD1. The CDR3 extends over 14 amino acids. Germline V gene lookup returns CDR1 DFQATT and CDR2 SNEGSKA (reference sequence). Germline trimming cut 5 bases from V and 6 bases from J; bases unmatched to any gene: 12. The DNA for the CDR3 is TGCAGTGCTGAGCCGTCAATGACAGGGTCTGAAGCTTTCTTT. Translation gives CSAEPSMTGSEAFF.

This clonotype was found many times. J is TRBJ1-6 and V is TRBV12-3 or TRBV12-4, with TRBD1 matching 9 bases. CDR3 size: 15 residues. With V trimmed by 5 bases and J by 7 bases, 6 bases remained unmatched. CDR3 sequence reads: CASSLGTGRNSPLHF. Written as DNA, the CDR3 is TGTGCCAGCAGTCTAGGGACAGGGAGGAATTCACCCCTCCACTTT.

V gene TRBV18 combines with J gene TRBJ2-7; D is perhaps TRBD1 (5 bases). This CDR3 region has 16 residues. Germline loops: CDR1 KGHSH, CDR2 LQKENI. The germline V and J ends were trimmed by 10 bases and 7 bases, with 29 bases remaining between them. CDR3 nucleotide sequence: TGTGCCACCACCACGGGTTCAGGGCGCCACGTCTCTGAGCAGTACTTC. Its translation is CATTTGSGRHVSEQYF.

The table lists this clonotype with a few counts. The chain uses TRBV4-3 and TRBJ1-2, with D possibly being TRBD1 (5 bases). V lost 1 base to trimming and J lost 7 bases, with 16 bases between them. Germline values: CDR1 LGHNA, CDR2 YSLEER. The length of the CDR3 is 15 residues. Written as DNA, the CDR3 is TGCGCCAGCAGCCAAGGGGACGCGCGAGGCTTTGGCTACACCTTC. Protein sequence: CASSQGDARGFGYTF.

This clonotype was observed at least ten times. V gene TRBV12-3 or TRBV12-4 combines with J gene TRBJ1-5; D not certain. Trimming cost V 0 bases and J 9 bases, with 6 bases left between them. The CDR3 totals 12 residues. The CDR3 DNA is TGTGCCAGCAGTTTAGCGCTCCGGCCCCAGCATTTT. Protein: CASSLALRPQHF.

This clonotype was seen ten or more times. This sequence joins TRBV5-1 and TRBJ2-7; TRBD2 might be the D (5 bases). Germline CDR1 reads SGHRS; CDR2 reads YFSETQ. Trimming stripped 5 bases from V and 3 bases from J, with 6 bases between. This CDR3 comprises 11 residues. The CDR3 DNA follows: TGCGCCAGCAGGGGAGTCTACGAGCAGTACTTC. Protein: CASRGVYEQYF.

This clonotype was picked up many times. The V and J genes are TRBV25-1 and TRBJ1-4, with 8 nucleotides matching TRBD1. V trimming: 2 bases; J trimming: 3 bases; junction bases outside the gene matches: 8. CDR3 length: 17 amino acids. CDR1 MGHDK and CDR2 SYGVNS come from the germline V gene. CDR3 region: CASSEAGRGHANEKLFF. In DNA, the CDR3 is TGTGCCAGCAGTGAAGCGGGCAGGGGGCATGCTAATGAAAAACTGTTTTTT.

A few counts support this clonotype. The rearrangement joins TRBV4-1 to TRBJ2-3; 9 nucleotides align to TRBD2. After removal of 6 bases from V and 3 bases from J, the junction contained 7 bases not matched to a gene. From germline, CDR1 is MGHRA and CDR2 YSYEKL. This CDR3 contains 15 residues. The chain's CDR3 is CASRDAGGGTDTQYF. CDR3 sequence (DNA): TGCGCCAGCAGGGACGCGGGGGGGGGGACAGATACGCAGTATTTT.